This record concerns one T cell receptor (beta chain) sequence. The table came from immunoSEQ multiplex PCR; TCRdb's copy has only in-frame clones and leaves some out. In the table there are tens of thousands of clones, roughly nine tenths of which are singletons. Trimming stripped 7 bases from V and 5 bases from J, with 10 bases between. Germline loops: CDR1 SGHVS, CDR2 FQNEAQ. This CDR3 comprises 12 residues. The record originates from a study of T cell changes during pregnancy in multiple sclerosis. The starting material was CD8+ T cells from peripheral blood mononuclear cells, obtained after pregnancy. The chain combines TRBV7-8 with TRBJ2-3; TRBD1 is a possible D gene (6 bases). The sequence derives from a female donor with multiple sclerosis, enrolled in a pregnancy study. The CDR3 loop is CASNRAGDTQYF. The CDR3 nucleotides read TGTGCCAGCAACAGGGCCGGAGATACGCAGTATTTT. Complete variable domain (other parts from reference TRBV7-8 and TRBJ2-3): GAGVSQSPRYKVAKRGQDVALRCDPISGHVSLFWYQQALGQGPEFLTYFQNEAQLDKSGLPSDRFFAERPEGSVSTLKIQRTQQEDSAVYLCASNRAGDTQYFGPGTRLTVL.